The 27 T cell receptor beta chains below come from one sample, sequenced in a study of siplizumab effects on memory and regulatory T cells. TCRdb keeps only in-frame clones here, not all; method: immunoSEQ multiplex PCR. The data hold more than 85,000 clones, with just over 90% observed a single time. Sequenced sample: Tregs sorted from blood. All receptors derive from a human donor in good health.

This rearrangement joins TRBV11-1 to TRBJ1-1, with D unclear. Trimming cost V 4 bases and J 0 bases, with 6 bases left between them. The CDR3 loop spans 13 amino acids. CDR1 is SGHAT and CDR2 is FQDESV in the germline V gene (reference sequence). The CDR3 coding sequence is TGTGCCAGCAGCTCCCAAGTGAACACTGAAGCTTTCTTT. Translated, it gives CASSSQVNTEAFF.

This clone has a single count. The J gene is TRBJ2-1, the V gene TRBV12-2; the D call of TRBD1 is as the table states it, not checked on the DNA. TRBV12-2 is a documented pseudogene. The CDR3 sequence is 16 residues long. CDR3: CASRYSDRGPYNEQFF. The CDR3 DNA reads as TGTGCAAGTCGCTACTCGGACAGGGGGCCCTACAATGAGCAGTTCTTC.

The chain carries TRBV6-5 and TRBJ2-7; 9 bases match TRBD1. The germline V gene encodes CDR1 MNHEY and CDR2 SVGAGI. V lost 5 bases and J lost 3; bases outside the gene matches: 5. The CDR3 consists of 14 residues. CDR3 nucleotides: TGTGCCAGCAGTAGGACAGGGGATTACTACGAGCAGTACTTC. Protein sequence: CASSRTGDYYEQYF.

The rearrangement links TRBV6-6 to TRBJ1-2, with unresolved D. Trimming pared 4 bases from V and 4 bases from J, leaving 16 bases between. Per the germline V gene, CDR1 is MNHNY and CDR2 is SVGAGI (reference sequence). The CDR3 totals 15 residues. This chain's CDR3 is CASSSTSSGGYGYTF. In nucleotides, the CDR3 is TGTGCCAGCAGTTCCACCTCCTCCGGCGGCTATGGCTACACCTTC.

The V gene is TRBV2, the J gene TRBJ1-1, with D tentatively TRBD1 (5 bases). The CDR3 contains 16 residues. Germline V gene sequence: CDR1 SNHLY, CDR2 FYNNEI. Between the trimmed V and J ends, which lost 4 bases and 4 bases, there was a span of 19 bases. In nucleotides, the CDR3 is TGTGCCAGCAGTGGGGCGAGGGGAAGACGCGTCACTGAAGCTTTCTTT. It specifies CASSGARGRRVTEAFF.

This clone was seen just once. The chain recombines TRBV18 with TRBJ1-1; D gene ambiguous. The germline V gene encodes CDR1 KGHSH and CDR2 LQKENI. Trimming left V 3 bases short and J 7 bases short, with 9 bases between. The CDR3 totals 12 residues. In nucleotides, the CDR3 is TGTGCCAGCTCACCTCGGGTGAGTGAAGCTTTCTTT. Protein product: CASSPRVSEAFF.

The V call is TRBV27, the J call TRBJ1-1; D might be TRBD1 (6 bases). The V gene lost 6 bases and the J gene lost 1 base, with 15 bases spanning the gap. This CDR3 has 15 amino acids. CDR1 and CDR2 from the germline V gene are MNHEY and SMNVEV (reference sequence). The CDR3 region has the DNA TGTGCCAGCAGCTTTACAGGGTTCGGGAACACTGAAGCTTTCTTT. Encoded protein: CASSFTGFGNTEAFF.

This chain links TRBV7-9 with TRBJ1-5; 7 bases are a match to TRBD1. The junction had 8 bases not matched to a gene; V was cut back by 5 bases and J by 1 base. Germline V gene lookup returns CDR1 SEHNR and CDR2 FQNEAQ (reference sequence). CDR3 length: 16 amino acids. CDR3 bases: TGTGCCAGCAGCCGCGCGGGACAGTTCAGCAATCAGCCCCAGCATTTT. This gives the protein CASSRAGQFSNQPQHF.

Only one count was recorded for this clone. This chain links TRBV27 with TRBJ1-3; D is unresolved. The length of the CDR3 is 13 residues. CDR1 is MNHEY and CDR2 is SMNVEV in the germline V gene (reference sequence). V dropped 3 bases and J dropped 3 bases, with 6 bases sitting between them. CDR3: CASSLFGGNTIYF. The CDR3 DNA sequence: TGTGCCAGCAGTTTGTTTGGTGGAAACACCATATATTTT.

The chain couples TRBV29-1 to TRBJ1-4, with no clear D. The CDR3 length is 13 residues. Per germline, CDR1 SQVTM and CDR2 ANQGSEA. Deletions cut 5 bases from V and 3 bases from J, with 10 bases between. The CDR3, as DNA: TGCAGCGTTTCAAGATCTTCTAATGAAAAACTGTTTTTT. Translation gives CSVSRSSNEKLFF.

The count of this clone is one. The chain joins TRBV6-6 to TRBJ2-7; D gene ambiguous. Trimming left V 4 bases short and J 1 base short, with 17 bases between. The CDR3 has 16 residues. Germline CDR1 MNHNY, CDR2 SVGAGI (reference sequence). CDR3 in DNA: TGTGCCAGCAGTTCCTCCCTGATCCTTACGTCCTACGAGCAGTACTTC. It yields the protein CASSSSLILTSYEQYF.

The chain recombines TRBV5-8 with TRBJ1-2; 7 bases agree with TRBD1. Germline V gene sequence: CDR1 SGHTS, CDR2 YDEGEE. Trimming at V came to 3 bases and at J to 5 bases, leaving 10 bases not matched to a gene. The CDR3 loop spans 15 amino acids. The CDR3 protein is CASSYSAGTAYGYTF. The CDR3 DNA reads as TGTGCCAGCAGCTACAGCGCCGGGACAGCTTATGGCTACACCTTC.

The chain links TRBV5-1 to TRBJ2-7, with D maybe TRBD1 (5 bases). The V and J ends lost 3 bases and 7 bases respectively, with 20 bases between them. The germline V gene encodes CDR1 SGHRS and CDR2 YFSETQ. The CDR3 covers 15 residues. CDR3 amino acids: CASSSSDWGGGEQYF. DNA of the CDR3: TGCGCCAGCAGCTCTTCAGACTGGGGCGGCGGAGAGCAGTACTTC.

The V call is TRBV6-5, the J call TRBJ1-2, with 10 bases identical to TRBD1. Trimming took 6 bases from V and 6 from J; bases not matched to a gene: 4. The CDR3 is made up of 13 amino acids. Per the germline V gene, CDR1 is MNHEY and CDR2 is SVGAGI. The CDR3 sequence is CASRGDRGHGYTF. CDR3 DNA: TGTGCCAGCAGGGGGGACAGGGGACATGGCTACACCTTC.

V usage is TRBV12-2 and J usage is TRBJ2-1; the table's D call, TRBD2, has no DNA check behind it. TRBV12-2 is a listed pseudogene. The CDR3 contains 19 residues. This CDR3 reads CASRPRTSERLSSYNEQFF. DNA for the CDR3: TGTGCAAGTCGCCCTCGGACTAGCGAACGTTTGAGCTCCTACAATGAGCAGTTCTTC.

This chain connects TRBV7-2 to TRBJ2-5; D gene uncertain. Germline V lookup: CDR1 SGHTA, CDR2 FQGNSA. The ends were cut back, 5 bases at V and 7 bases at J, with 11 bases in the middle. This CDR3 is built from 12 residues. CDR3 in DNA: TGTGCCAGCAGCCGCATTTTGGGGACCCAGTACTTC. It translates to CASSRILGTQYF.

This sequence joins TRBV5-1 and TRBJ2-2, with 7 bases lining up with TRBD1. In germline, CDR1 is SGHRS, CDR2 YFSETQ. CDR3 length: 14 residues. The junction had 4 bases not matched to a gene; V was cut back by 5 bases and J by 3 bases. The CDR3 bases are TGCGCCAGCAGTCTCACAGGGGACACCGGGGAGCTGTTTTTT. Translating it yields CASSLTGDTGELFF.

In DNA, the CDR3 is TGTGCCTCCCGGGGGAACAGCAATCAGCCCCAGCATTTT. It translates to CASRGNSNQPQHF. The chain links TRBV6-5 to TRBJ1-5; a possible D gene is TRBD1 (5 bases). Looked up from germline, CDR1 is MNHEY and CDR2 is SVGAGI. V shed 11 bases and J shed 1 base, with 12 bases lying between them. CDR3 size: 13 residues.

The chain couples TRBV15 to TRBJ2-7; perhaps TRBD2 as D (6 bases). V was pared by 3 bases and J by 3 bases, with 21 bases between. Per germline, CDR1 LNHNV and CDR2 YYDKDF (reference sequence). The CDR3 is 17 amino acids. The CDR3 reads CATSSPSGRAGGYEQYF. The CDR3 bases are TGTGCCACCAGCAGTCCCTCCGGGCGAGCCGGGGGCTACGAGCAGTACTTC.

The J gene is TRBJ2-3, the V gene TRBV4-2; D remains ambiguous. This CDR3 contains 14 residues. V shed 0 bases and J shed 6 bases, with 10 bases lying between them. The germline V gene has CDR1 LGHNA and CDR2 YNFKEQ. In DNA form, the CDR3 reads TGTGCCAGCAGCCAAGACGGCGTTGGGGATACGCAGTATTTT. As protein: CASSQDGVGDTQYF.

The V and J genes are TRBV6-1 and TRBJ1-2; perhaps TRBD1 as D (5 bases). CDR1 and CDR2 from the germline V gene are MNHNS and SASEGT. V was pared by 4 bases and J by 2 bases, with 14 bases between. This CDR3 is 15 amino acids long. The CDR3 DNA reads as TGTGCCAGCAGTGGAGGACCTCAGGGCAACTATGGCTACACCTTC. Its translation: CASSGGPQGNYGYTF.

The V call is TRBV7-2, the J call TRBJ2-1; no definite D call. Trimming removed 4 bases at V and 6 bases at J, with 10 bases between. Germline V lookup: CDR1 SGHTA, CDR2 FQGNSA. The CDR3 runs 13 residues. CDR3 residues: CASSYATPNEQFF. The DNA of the CDR3 is TGTGCCAGCAGCTACGCAACCCCCAATGAGCAGTTCTTC. Full variable domain (missing parts from reference TRBV7-2 and TRBJ2-1): GAGVSQSPSNKVTEKGKDVELRCDPISGHTALYWYRQSLGQGLEFLIYFQGNSAPDKSGLPSDRFSAERTGGSVSTLTIQRTQQEDSAVYLCASSYATPNEQFFGPGTRLTVL.

The chain uses TRBV18 and TRBJ2-7; 9 bases are shared with TRBD1. Losses at the gene ends were 5 bases for V and 0 bases for J; bases not matched to a gene: 5. This CDR3 is 15 amino acids long. The germline V gene encodes CDR1 KGHSH and CDR2 LQKENI. The CDR3 coding sequence is TGTGCCAGCTCAAGACAGGGGGGGCTCTCCTACGAGCAGTACTTC. It translates to CASSRQGGLSYEQYF. The full variable domain, with the rest looked up from reference TRBV18 and TRBJ2-7, is NAGVMQNPRHLVRRRGQEARLRCSPMKGHSHVYWYRQLPEEGLKFMVYLQKENIIDESGMPKERFSAEFPKEGPSILRIQQVVRGDSAAYFCASSRQGGLSYEQYFGPGTRLTVT.

The chain joins TRBV7-9 to TRBJ1-5; a weak D match, TRBD1 (5 bases). V lost 4 bases and J lost 4, with 20 bases in between. Germline V CDR1 and CDR2: SEHNR, FQNEAQ (reference sequence). The CDR3 spans 17 residues. CDR3 sequence (DNA): TGTGCCAGCAGCTCGACACCTGGTCAGGGAGGAAATCAGCCCCAGCATTTT. This translates into CASSSTPGQGGNQPQHF.

The chain uses TRBV6-5 and TRBJ2-4; the D gene is possibly TRBD1 (5 bases). This CDR3 region has 13 residues. V lost 7 bases and J 1 base, leaving 8 bases between the germline ends. Germline CDR1 reads MNHEY; CDR2 reads SVGAGI. CDR3 bases: TGTGCCAGCAAAGGACACGCCAAAAACATTCAGTACTTC. As protein: CASKGHAKNIQYF.

The gene calls are TRBV6-5 and TRBJ2-1; D might be TRBD2 (5 bases). CDR1 MNHEY and CDR2 SVGAGI come from the germline V gene. The CDR3 is 12 amino acids. Trimming removed 6 bases at V and 8 bases at J, with 11 bases between. CDR3 sequence: CASSRRADEQFF. The CDR3 DNA sequence: TGTGCCAGCAGCCGGCGGGCGGATGAGCAGTTCTTC.

The rearrangement links TRBV10-3 to TRBJ2-2, with TRBD2 identical over 15 bases. J was trimmed by 8 bases and V by 2 bases; bases with no gene match: 6. The CDR3 loop spans 17 amino acids. CDR1 and CDR2 from the germline V gene are ENHRY and SYGVKD. The CDR3: CAISEPGLAGGYGELFF. The CDR3 region has the DNA TGTGCCATCAGTGAGCCCGGACTAGCGGGAGGGTATGGGGAGCTGTTTTTT.